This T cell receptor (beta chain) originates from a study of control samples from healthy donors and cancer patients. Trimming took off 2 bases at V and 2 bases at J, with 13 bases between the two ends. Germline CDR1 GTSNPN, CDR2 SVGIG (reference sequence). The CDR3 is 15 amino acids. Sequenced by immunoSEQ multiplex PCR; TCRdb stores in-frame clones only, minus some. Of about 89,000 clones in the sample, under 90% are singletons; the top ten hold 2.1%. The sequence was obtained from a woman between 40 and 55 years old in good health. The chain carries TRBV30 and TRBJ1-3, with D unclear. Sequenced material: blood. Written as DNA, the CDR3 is TGTGCCTGGAGTCAACTTCTCCGGCCTGGAAACACCATATATTTT. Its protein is CAWSQLLRPGNTIYF.